This T cell receptor (beta chain) was observed in a study of T cell responses to AZD1222 COVID-19 vaccine. Regarding the study as a whole: Baseline seropositives among AZD1222 recipients totaled only five to seven.

Some clones are missing from TCRdb's copy, which holds only in-frame ones; the method was immunoSEQ multiplex PCR. The repertoire includes around 110,000 clones, 80% to 85% of them detected once, and 9.4% sits in the top ten. Comment on this clone: No antigen is known for it.

CDR1 is MNHEY and CDR2 is SVGEGT in the germline V gene. This CDR3 has 16 amino acids. The trim removed 5 bases at V and 1 base at J, leaving 9 bases unmatched. This chain joins TRBV6-2 or TRBV6-3 and TRBJ1-1, with TRBD1 identical over 8 bases. Sample: peripheral blood, taken on day 0 of AZD1222 vaccination. This sequence was found in an adult in good health. CDR3 loop: CASSALYRGRNTEAFF. CDR3 nucleotides: TGTGCCAGCAGTGCCCTGTACAGGGGGAGGAACACTGAAGCTTTCTTT.